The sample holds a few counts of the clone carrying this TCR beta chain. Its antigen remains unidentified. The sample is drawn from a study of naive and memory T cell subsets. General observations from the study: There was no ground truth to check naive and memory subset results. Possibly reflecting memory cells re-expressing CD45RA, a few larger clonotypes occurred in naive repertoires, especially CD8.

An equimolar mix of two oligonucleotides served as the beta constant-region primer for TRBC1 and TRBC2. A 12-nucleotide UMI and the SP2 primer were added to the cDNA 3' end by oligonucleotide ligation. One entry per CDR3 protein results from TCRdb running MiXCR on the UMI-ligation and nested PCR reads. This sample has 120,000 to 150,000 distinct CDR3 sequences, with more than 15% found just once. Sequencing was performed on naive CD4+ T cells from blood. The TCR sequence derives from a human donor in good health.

The CDR3 coding sequence is TGTGCCAGCAGCCGGGGGGCGGACAACACTGAAGCTTTCTTT. This encodes CASSRGADNTEAFF. The V gene is TRBV5-6, the J gene TRBJ1-1, with D perhaps TRBD1 (6 bases). The CDR3 has 14 amino acids. Germline CDR1 is SGHDT and CDR2 is YYEEEE. The V end was cut by 4 bases, the J end by 2 bases, with 12 bases between.